This T cell receptor (beta chain) was sequenced in a study of human thymus T cells. Clones were sequenced by immunoSEQ multiplex PCR, and TCRdb holds only the in-frame ones, with some missing. The sample has approximately 46,000 clones, 85% to 95% seen once; the top ten hold over 0.15%. This CDR3 has 10 amino acids. The ends were cut back, 8 bases at V and 7 bases at J, with 9 bases in the middle. The source of this sequence is a girl under three years old with a congenital heart defect but otherwise immunologically healthy. The genes are TRBV23-1 and TRBJ2-7; TRBD1 might be the D (6 bases). TRBV23-1 is an ORF, and what it does is uncertain. Sample: blood. Here the CDR3 reads CASLGTEQYF. In DNA, the CDR3 is TGCGCCAGCCTGGGGACAGAGCAGTACTTC.